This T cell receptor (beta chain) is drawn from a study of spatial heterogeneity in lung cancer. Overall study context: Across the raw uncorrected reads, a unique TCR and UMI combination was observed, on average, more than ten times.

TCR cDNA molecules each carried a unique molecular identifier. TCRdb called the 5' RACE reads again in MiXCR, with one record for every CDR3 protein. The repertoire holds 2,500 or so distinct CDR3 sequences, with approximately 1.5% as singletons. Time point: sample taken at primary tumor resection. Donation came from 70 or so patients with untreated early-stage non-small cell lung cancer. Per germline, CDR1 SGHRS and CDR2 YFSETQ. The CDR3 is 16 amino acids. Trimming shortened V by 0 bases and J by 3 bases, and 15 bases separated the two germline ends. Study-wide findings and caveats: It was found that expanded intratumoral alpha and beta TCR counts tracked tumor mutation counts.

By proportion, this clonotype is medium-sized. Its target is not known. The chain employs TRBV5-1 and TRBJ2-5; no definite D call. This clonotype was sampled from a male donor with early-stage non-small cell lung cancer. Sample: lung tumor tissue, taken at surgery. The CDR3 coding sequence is TGCGCCAGCAGCTTGGTTCCCAGGAGTGAGGAAGAGACCCAGTACTTC. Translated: CASSLVPRSEEETQYF.